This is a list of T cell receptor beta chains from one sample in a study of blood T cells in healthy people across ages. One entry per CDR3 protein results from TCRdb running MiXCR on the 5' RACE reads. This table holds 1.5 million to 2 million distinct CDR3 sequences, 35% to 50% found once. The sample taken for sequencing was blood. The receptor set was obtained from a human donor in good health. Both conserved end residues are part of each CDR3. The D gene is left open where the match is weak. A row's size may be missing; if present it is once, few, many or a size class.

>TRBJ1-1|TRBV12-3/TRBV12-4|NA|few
TGTGCCAGCAGTTTTTCACAGATGAACACTGAAGCTTTCTTT
CASSFSQMNTEAFF
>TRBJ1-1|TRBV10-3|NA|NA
TGTGCCATCAGGGATCAGTACCCGAACACTGAAGCTTTCTTT
CAIRDQYPNTEAFF
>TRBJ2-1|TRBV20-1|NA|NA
TGCAGTGCTGTAACTCGACTTTTCCAGCCCCCGCATGAGCAGTTCTTC
CSAVTRLFQPPHEQFF
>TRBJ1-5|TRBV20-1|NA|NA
TGCAGTGCTAGAGATATCCGAGACACTGGCAATCAGCCCCAGCATTTT
CSARDIRDTGNQPQHF
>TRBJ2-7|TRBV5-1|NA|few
TGCGCCAGCAGCTTGGGGGTCGCTACAGGGTCCTACGAGCAGTACTTC
CASSLGVATGSYEQYF
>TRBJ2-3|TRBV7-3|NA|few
TGTGCCAGCAGCTTAAACGCCGGGGGTGGGGGCTTAAGCACAGATACGCAGTATTTT
CASSLNAGGGGLSTDTQYF
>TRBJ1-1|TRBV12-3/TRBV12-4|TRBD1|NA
TGTGCCAGCAGTTCGGACAGGGGGCGTACGGTCACTGAAGCTTTCTTT
CASSSDRGRTVTEAFF
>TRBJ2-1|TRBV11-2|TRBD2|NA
TGTGCCAGCGCGGCGGTTAGCGGGAGACATGAGCAGTTCTTC
CASAAVSGRHEQFF
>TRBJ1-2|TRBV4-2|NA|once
TGTGCCAGCAGCCAAGATAACTGGAGAGACAGCCATCGCTATGGCTACACCTTC
CASSQDNWRDSHRYGYTF
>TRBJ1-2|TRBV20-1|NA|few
TGCAGTGCCCCTTCAGGCCCGCAGCCGGGCTACACCTTC
CSAPSGPQPGYTF
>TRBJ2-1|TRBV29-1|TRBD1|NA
TGCAGCGTTGCTCAGGGGGATCTCAATGAGCAGTTCTTC
CSVAQGDLNEQFF
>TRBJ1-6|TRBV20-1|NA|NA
TGCAGTGCTAGACTGGACACCCCTAATTCACCCCTCCACTTT
CSARLDTPNSPLHF
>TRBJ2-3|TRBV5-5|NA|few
TGTGCCAGCAGTCTAGGTCTAGGGGGTAGGGGAGATACGCAGTATTTT
CASSLGLGGRGDTQYF
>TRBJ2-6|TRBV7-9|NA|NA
TGTGCCAGGGGATATGGAGGCTCTGGGGCCAACGTCCTGACTTTC
CARGYGGSGANVLTF
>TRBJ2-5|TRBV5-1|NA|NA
TGCGCCGGCAGCCCCCAGGTGGGCTCGGCCTACAAGCAGTACTTC
CAGSPQVGSAYKQYF
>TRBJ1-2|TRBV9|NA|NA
TGTGCCAGCAGCGTAACAGGGAACTTCCCTAACTATGGCTACACCTTC
CASSVTGNFPNYGYTF
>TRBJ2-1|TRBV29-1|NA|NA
TGCAGCGCCGAGGGGGAGGGACCTTACAATGAGCAGTTCTTC
CSAEGEGPYNEQFF
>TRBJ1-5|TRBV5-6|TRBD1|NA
TGTGCCAGCAGCCCAGACTACAGGGGGGTTCACCCCCAGCATTTT
CASSPDYRGVHPQHF
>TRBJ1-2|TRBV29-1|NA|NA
TGCAGCGTTGATACACAGGGCGAGGGGTACACCTATGGCTACACCTTC
CSVDTQGEGYTYGYTF
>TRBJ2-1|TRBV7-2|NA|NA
TGTGCCAGCAGGGCCAGGGAGTGGAATGAGCAGTTCTTC
CASRAREWNEQFF
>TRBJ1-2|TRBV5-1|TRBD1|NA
TGCGCCAGCAGCGCGGGACAGCCTAACTATGGCTACACCTTC
CASSAGQPNYGYTF
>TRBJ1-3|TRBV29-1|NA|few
TGCAGCGTTGTTTCAGGCGACTCTGGAAACACCATATATTTT
CSVVSGDSGNTIYF
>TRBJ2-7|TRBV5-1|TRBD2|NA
TGCGCCAGCAGCTTGGATGTGTCGGGAGCGGTAGCGGGAGACTACGAGCAGTACTTC
CASSLDVSGAVAGDYEQYF
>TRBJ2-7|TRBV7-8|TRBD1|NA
TGTGCCAGCAGCTCCCTCTTTCGACAGGGGGCCGAGCAGTACTTC
CASSSLFRQGAEQYF
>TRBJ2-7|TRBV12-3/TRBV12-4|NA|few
TGTGCCAGCACCAAAGGGGGGGGCCCTCCCTACGAGCAGTACTTC
CASTKGGGPPYEQYF
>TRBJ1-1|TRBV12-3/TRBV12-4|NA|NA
TGTGCCAGCAGTTTAAGGCCCAGCGGCACTGAAGCTTTCTTT
CASSLRPSGTEAFF
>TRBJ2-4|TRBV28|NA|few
TGTGCCAGCAGTTTATGGGACAGCAACATTCAGTACTTC
CASSLWDSNIQYF
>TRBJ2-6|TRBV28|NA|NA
TGTGCCAGCAGTTTTAGGGGAGGGGGATATGGGGCCAACGTCCTGACTTTC
CASSFRGGGYGANVLTF
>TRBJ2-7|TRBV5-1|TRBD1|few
TGCGCCAGCAGCAAGGGACAGGGGTTGAACGAGCAGTACTTC
CASSKGQGLNEQYF
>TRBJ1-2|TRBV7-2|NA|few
TGTGCCAGCAGCTTAGTAGCCAGAAACAACTATGGCTACACCTTC
CASSLVARNNYGYTF
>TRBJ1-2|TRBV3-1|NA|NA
TGTGCCAGCAGCCAAGCTGCAGAGAGCTATGGCTACACCTTC
CASSQAAESYGYTF
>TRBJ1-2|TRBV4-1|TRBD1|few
TGCGCCAGCAGCCAAGAGAAGGCAGGGGGATATGGCTACACCTTC
CASSQEKAGGYGYTF
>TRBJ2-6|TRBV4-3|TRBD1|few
TGCGCCAGCAGCCGAGTGGGGACAGGCTCTGGGGCCAACGTCCTGACTTTC
CASSRVGTGSGANVLTF
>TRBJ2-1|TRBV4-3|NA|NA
TGCGCCAGCAGCGAGGACTACAACTCCTACAATGAGCAGTTCTTC
CASSEDYNSYNEQFF
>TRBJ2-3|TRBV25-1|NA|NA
TGTGCCAGCAGTGACGCTAGTCGAGATACGCAGTATTTT
CASSDASRDTQYF
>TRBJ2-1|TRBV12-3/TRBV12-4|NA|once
TGTGCCAGCAGTTCCAGACCCAACTACAATGAGCAGTTCTTC
CASSSRPNYNEQFF
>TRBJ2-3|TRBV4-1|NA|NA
TGCGCCAGTAGCCAATTATCCGCTCGGGATACGCAGTATTTT
CASSQLSARDTQYF
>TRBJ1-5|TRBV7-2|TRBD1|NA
TGTGCCAGCAGCTTACAGACAGGGGTGAGCAATCAGCCCCAGCATTTT
CASSLQTGVSNQPQHF
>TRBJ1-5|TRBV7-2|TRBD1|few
TGTGCCAGCAGACTAGGACAGGGGGCGAGACAGCCCCAGCATTTT
CASRLGQGARQPQHF
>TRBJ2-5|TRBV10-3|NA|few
TGTGCCATCAGGGGGCTTGAGGAGACCCAGTACTTC
CAIRGLEETQYF
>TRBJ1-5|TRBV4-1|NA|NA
TGCGCCAGCAGCCAATACAGCGGTTTCAGCAATCAGCCCCAGCATTTT
CASSQYSGFSNQPQHF
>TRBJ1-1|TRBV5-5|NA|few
TGTGCCAGCAGCTTGCTCACGTTGAACACTGAAGCTTTCTTT
CASSLLTLNTEAFF